These 28 T cell receptor beta chains share one sample of origin, sequenced in a study of OX40 agonist ivuxolimab in advanced cancers. The protocol was immunoSEQ multiplex PCR, while the TCRdb copy is restricted to in-frame clones and leaves out a portion. The table includes 60,000 to 70,000 clones, about 85% detected once. The sequencing used CD4+ or CD8+ T cells sorted from blood, collected in a trial of the OX40 agonist ivuxolimab. The source of these receptors is an adult with an advanced solid tumor such as melanoma, head and neck, liver or kidney cancer.

This clone was recorded a few times. The chain joins TRBV2 to TRBJ2-7; 10 nucleotides align to TRBD1. Looked up from germline, CDR1 is SNHLY and CDR2 is FYNNEI. The CDR3 has 13 residues. J was trimmed by 5 bases and V by 6 bases; bases with no gene match: 4. CDR3 sequence: CASRGQGTHEQYF. In nucleotides, the CDR3 is TGTGCCAGCAGGGGACAGGGGACCCACGAGCAGTACTTC.

To note about this clone: A read error may produce the germline difference seen at one junction end. This same CDR3 is encoded by further DNA sequences in the sample. This chain uses TRBV20-1 with TRBJ2-7; no clear D. Germline CDR1 reads DFQATT; CDR2 reads SNEGSKA (reference sequence). The CDR3 has 11 amino acids. The CDR3 sequence is CSARDKYEQYF. CDR3 sequence (DNA): TGCAGTGCCAGAGATAAGTACGAGCAGTACTTC.

The CDR3 is CASSSGGSETQYF. In nucleotides, the CDR3 is TGTGCCAGCAGTTCCGGAGGTTCGGAGACCCAGTACTTC. This chain uses TRBV28 with TRBJ2-5, with D possibly being TRBD2 (5 bases). V lost 4 bases and J 5 bases, leaving 11 bases between the germline ends. Germline CDR1 and CDR2: MDHEN and SYDVKM. The CDR3 totals 13 residues. Full variable domain (missing parts from reference TRBV28 and TRBJ2-5): DVKVTQSSRYLVKRTGEKVFLECVQDMDHENMFWYRQDPGLGLRLIYFSYDVKMKEKGDIPEGYSVSREKKERFSLILESASTNQTSMYLCASSSGGSETQYFGPGTRLLVL.

The V and J genes are TRBV13 and TRBJ2-7; TRBD1 might be the D (5 bases). Germline CDR1 reads PRHDT; CDR2 reads FYEKMQ (reference sequence). The V end lost 3 bases, the J end lost 2 bases, and 11 bases lay between the germline ends. This CDR3 contains 14 residues. Written as DNA, the CDR3 is TGTGCCAGCAGCTTCTGGCAGGGTACCTACGAGCAGTACTTC. This codes for CASSFWQGTYEQYF.

The rearrangement uses TRBV4-3 and TRBJ1-2; D not resolved. The CDR3 totals 12 residues. CDR1 is LGHNA, CDR2 YSLEER, per germline. V lost 1 base and J lost 4, with 4 bases in between. For the CDR3, the DNA is TGCGCCAGCAGCCAAGGAGTCTATGGCTACACCTTC. This translates into CASSQGVYGYTF.

CDR3 region: CASSFYRSTEAFF. CDR3 coding DNA: TGTGCCAGCAGCTTTTACAGGAGCACTGAAGCTTTCTTT. The rearrangement links TRBV5-8 to TRBJ1-1; the D gene is possibly TRBD1 (5 bases). V shed 2 bases and J shed 4 bases, with 9 bases lying between them. Germline CDR1 and CDR2: SGHTS and YDEGEE. The CDR3 consists of 13 residues.

J is TRBJ2-5 and V is TRBV7-2; TRBD1 is a possible D gene (6 bases). V was clipped by 5 bases and J by 7 bases, with 17 bases between them. Germline CDR1 is SGHTA and CDR2 is FQGNSA. The CDR3 is 14 amino acids. The CDR3 region is CASSQGTQSGTQYF. The CDR3 bases are TGTGCCAGCAGCCAGGGGACGCAGTCAGGGACCCAGTACTTC.

V and J are TRBV30 and TRBJ2-2; TRBD1 matches 7 bases. CDR1 is GTSNPN and CDR2 is SVGIG in the germline V gene (reference sequence). With 5 bases clipped from V and 1 base from J, the junction kept 7 bases outside the gene matches. CDR3 length: 15 residues. CDR3 loop: CAWATGPLNTGELFF. In DNA form, the CDR3 reads TGTGCCTGGGCGACAGGGCCTCTGAACACCGGGGAGCTGTTTTTT.

The chain has TRBV19 and TRBJ2-3, with D possibly TRBD1 on 7 matching bases. Germline V gene lookup returns CDR1 LNHDA and CDR2 SQIVND (reference sequence). This CDR3 is 13 amino acids long. The V end lost 5 bases, the J end lost 7 bases, and 13 bases lay between the germline ends. CDR3 amino acids: CASSVDRDYTQYF. In DNA, the CDR3 is TGTGCCAGTAGTGTCGACAGGGACTATACGCAGTATTTT.

The rearrangement uses TRBV4-1 and TRBJ2-4; weak D call: TRBD1 (5 bases). This CDR3 has 15 amino acids. CDR1 MGHRA and CDR2 YSYEKL come from the germline V gene. V was pared by 1 base and J by 8 bases, with 15 bases between. CDR3 sequence: CASSQVWGRVDIQYF. The CDR3 DNA sequence: TGCGCCAGCAGCCAAGTTTGGGGCAGGGTAGACATTCAGTACTTC.

The V and J genes are TRBV19 and TRBJ2-7, with 8 bases matching TRBD1. This CDR3 region has 15 residues. V trimming: 3 bases; J trimming: 3 bases; junction bases outside the gene matches: 7. The germline V gene encodes CDR1 LNHDA and CDR2 SQIVND (reference sequence). The CDR3 loop reads CASSIHSRGLYEQYF. The CDR3 nucleotides are TGTGCCAGTAGTATTCATTCCAGGGGGCTCTACGAGCAGTACTTC.

The chain recombines TRBV15 with TRBJ2-1; TRBD1 or TRBD2 may be the D gene (5 bases each). Between the trimmed V and J ends, which lost 3 bases and 0 bases, there was a span of 18 bases. Germline loops: CDR1 LNHNV, CDR2 YYDKDF (reference sequence). CDR3 length equals 18 residues. The CDR3 protein is CATSSRLGRGSSYNEQFF. CDR3 nucleotides: TGTGCCACCAGCAGCAGACTGGGACGAGGGTCCTCCTACAATGAGCAGTTCTTC.

This rearrangement joins TRBV28 to TRBJ1-5, with 7 bases aligning to TRBD1. V lost 3 bases, J lost 4 bases, and 3 bases stayed unmatched. Germline V gene data show CDR1 as MDHEN and CDR2 as SYDVKM. The CDR3 consists of 14 residues. Written as DNA, the CDR3 is TGTGCCAGCAGTTTGATCAGGGGGAATCAGCCCCAGCATTTT. As protein: CASSLIRGNQPQHF. Supplemented by reference TRBV28 and TRBJ1-5, the full variable domain reads DVKVTQSSRYLVKRTGEKVFLECVQDMDHENMFWYRQDPGLGLRLIYFSYDVKMKEKGDIPEGYSVSREKKERFSLILESASTNQTSMYLCASSLIRGNQPQHFGDGTRLSIL.

The chain carries TRBV19 and TRBJ2-7, with 11 bases lining up with TRBD2. Germline loops: CDR1 LNHDA, CDR2 SQIVND (reference sequence). J was trimmed by 1 base and V by 6 bases; bases with no gene match: 5. CDR3 length equals 15 residues. CDR3 amino acids: CASSSGTSGSYEQYF. CDR3 in DNA: TGTGCCAGTAGCTCCGGGACTAGCGGTTCCTACGAGCAGTACTTC.

CDR3 residues: CASSTIGGYSSYEQYF. CDR3 nucleotides: TGTGCCAGCAGCACGATCGGGGGGTATAGCTCCTACGAGCAGTACTTC. The V and J genes are TRBV5-6 and TRBJ2-7, with 7 bases that match TRBD2. Trimming cost V 4 bases and J 0 bases; bases outside gene matches: 10. This CDR3 has 16 amino acids. Germline lookup yields CDR1 SGHDT and CDR2 YYEEEE. The full variable domain, completed using reference TRBV5-6 and TRBJ2-7, is DAGVTQSPTHLIKTRGQQVTLRCSPKSGHDTVSWYQQALGQGPQFIFQYYEEEERQRGNFPDRFSGHQFPNYSSELNVNALLLGDSALYLCASSTIGGYSSYEQYFGPGTRLTVT.

This chain links TRBV6-1 with TRBJ2-1; D might be TRBD1 or TRBD2, each matching 5 bases. This CDR3 comprises 17 residues. The V end lost 2 bases, the J end lost 2 bases, and 16 bases lay between the germline ends. CDR1 MNHNS and CDR2 SASEGT come from the germline V gene. CDR3 in DNA: TGTGCCAGCAGTGAAATCATAGGCAGGGACCCCTACAATGAGCAGTTCTTC. Translating it yields CASSEIIGRDPYNEQFF.

The chain carries TRBV19 and TRBJ2-3; D unresolved. With 7 bases removed from V and 6 bases from J, the gap between germline ends came to 17 bases. The germline gives CDR1 LNHDA, CDR2 SQIVND (reference sequence). This CDR3 is built from 14 residues. DNA for the CDR3: TGTGCCAGTACTCGCGCGACTCTGGGGGATACGCAGTATTTT. Encoded protein: CASTRATLGDTQYF.

The genes are TRBV7-6 and TRBJ1-2; 9 positions match TRBD1. CDR3 length: 13 residues. Germline CDR1 SGHVS, CDR2 FNYEAQ. J gave up 7 bases and V 4 bases, and 4 bases lay outside the gene matches. The DNA of the CDR3 is TGTGCCAGCAGCTCACAGGGGGCGGGTGGCTACACCTTC. Protein: CASSSQGAGGYTF.

The chain combines TRBV6-5 with TRBJ2-1; D is possibly TRBD2 (6 bases). This CDR3 comprises 13 residues. Per germline, CDR1 MNHEY and CDR2 SVGAGI. V shed 4 bases and J shed 9 bases, with 13 bases lying between them. The CDR3 loop is CASSSRLVSEQFF. The CDR3 DNA reads as TGTGCCAGCAGTTCGCGACTAGTCTCTGAGCAGTTCTTC.

The V call is TRBV6-6, the J call TRBJ2-6; the D is unclear. Germline V gene sequence: CDR1 MNHNY, CDR2 SVGAGI (reference sequence). This CDR3 spans 14 amino acids. The ends were cut back, 7 bases at V and 3 bases at J, with 10 bases in the middle. The CDR3 bases are TGTGCCAGCATCCCCGGCGGTGGGGCCAACGTCCTGACTTTC. This codes for CASIPGGGANVLTF.

This clone has just a few counts. The J gene is TRBJ1-1, the V gene TRBV18, with D unresolved. CDR1 KGHSH and CDR2 LQKENI come from the germline V gene. V lost 3 bases, J lost 4 bases, and 12 bases lay in between. The length of the CDR3 is 14 residues. Here the CDR3 reads CASSPAQTGTEAFF. CDR3 nucleotide sequence: TGTGCCAGCTCACCCGCACAGACGGGCACTGAAGCTTTCTTT.

The chain recombines TRBV28 with TRBJ1-2; D ambiguous. The germline V and J ends were trimmed by 6 bases and 1 base, with 9 bases remaining between them. This CDR3 is built from 13 residues. The germline gives CDR1 MDHEN, CDR2 SYDVKM. The CDR3 region is CASSSGFNYGYTF. CDR3 in DNA: TGTGCCAGCAGCTCGGGGTTTAACTATGGCTACACCTTC.

For the CDR3, the DNA is TGTGCCAGTAGTAGACACCCCGGGTCTCAATTGGCCCGGAATGAAGAGACCCAGTACTTC. This gives the protein CASSRHPGSQLARNEETQYF. V is TRBV19 and J is TRBJ2-5; D call uncertain. The ends were cut back, 4 bases at V and 3 bases at J, with 30 bases in the middle. The CDR3 is made up of 20 amino acids. CDR1 and CDR2 from the germline V gene are LNHDA and SQIVND (reference sequence).

V usage is TRBV10-1 and J usage is TRBJ2-5, with D unclear. Per the germline V gene, CDR1 is WNHNN and CDR2 is SYGVQD (reference sequence). The CDR3 has 12 amino acids. V was trimmed by 4 bases and J by 1 base, leaving 4 bases between them. Here the CDR3 reads CASSVLQETQYF. The CDR3 coding sequence is TGCGCCAGCAGTGTCCTCCAAGAGACCCAGTACTTC.

This sequence joins TRBV28 and TRBJ1-1; perhaps TRBD1 as D (6 bases). CDR3 length: 15 residues. Per the germline V gene, CDR1 is MDHEN and CDR2 is SYDVKM. Between the trimmed V and J ends, which lost 6 bases and 0 bases, there was a span of 14 bases. CDR3 sequence: CASRGAGQLNTEAFF. CDR3 nucleotides: TGTGCCAGCAGAGGTGCCGGACAGTTGAACACTGAAGCTTTCTTT.

The V gene is TRBV6-6, the J gene TRBJ1-3; D gene uncertain. CDR3 length: 13 residues. Germline CDR1 MNHNY, CDR2 SVGAGI (reference sequence). V dropped 7 bases and J dropped 0 bases, with 7 bases sitting between them. The CDR3 here is CASTRTSGNTIYF. The CDR3 DNA reads as TGTGCCAGCACCCGGACCTCTGGAAACACCATATATTTT.

The chain links TRBV5-6 to TRBJ1-2; weak D call: TRBD1 (5 bases). CDR1 and CDR2 from the germline V gene are SGHDT and YYEEEE. V dropped 2 bases and J dropped 8 bases, with 16 bases sitting between them. The CDR3 covers 14 residues. CDR3 bases: TGTGCCAGCAGCTTTTTGGGACCTCAGTGGGGCTACACCTTC. Protein sequence: CASSFLGPQWGYTF. Supplemented by reference TRBV5-6 and TRBJ1-2, the full variable domain reads DAGVTQSPTHLIKTRGQQVTLRCSPKSGHDTVSWYQQALGQGPQFIFQYYEEEERQRGNFPDRFSGHQFPNYSSELNVNALLLGDSALYLCASSFLGPQWGYTFGSGTRLTVV.

The gene calls are TRBV27 and TRBJ2-3; 9 bases line up with TRBD2. J lost 0 bases, V lost 2 bases, and 3 bases had no gene match. The CDR3 is 16 amino acids. From germline, CDR1 is MNHEY and CDR2 SMNVEV (reference sequence). CDR3 nucleotide sequence: TGTGCCAGCAGTTTAGCGGGAGGGCCGAGCACAGATACGCAGTATTTT. The encoded protein is CASSLAGGPSTDTQYF.